Listed below are T cell receptor beta chains from one sample, sequenced in a study of blood T cell repertoires in COVID-19. Some clones are missing from TCRdb's copy, which holds only in-frame ones; the method was immunoSEQ multiplex PCR. The table lists approximately 200,000 clones, roughly 90% of them singletons. The sequenced sample consisted of PBMCs or T cells enriched from blood (not recorded which). The receptors were sampled from a man aged 18 to 29 with acute COVID-19. The CDR3 runs from the conserved cysteine through the conserved F or W. Fields, in order: J gene, clone size, V gene, CDR3 length, D gene, CDR3 DNA, CDR3 protein. D genes are given only for firm matches. For some rows the clone size is stated as once, few or many, or as a class when expanded; others skip it.

j_call: TRBJ1-1
clone_size: .
v_call: TRBV28
cdr3_length: 15
d_call: .
cdr3_nt: TGTGCCAGCAGTCTACCGACACCCATGAACACTGAAGCTTTCTTT
cdr3_aa: CASSLPTPMNTEAFF

j_call: TRBJ1-2
clone_size: .
v_call: TRBV5-5
cdr3_length: 15
d_call: TRBD1
cdr3_nt: TGTGCCAGCAGTTCCCAGACAGGGGGCAGAGGTGGCTACACCTTC
cdr3_aa: CASSSQTGGRGGYTF

j_call: TRBJ1-1
clone_size: .
v_call: TRBV29-1
cdr3_length: 13
d_call: .
cdr3_nt: TGCAGCGCCCAGGACAAGAGGAACACTGAAGCTTTCTTT
cdr3_aa: CSAQDKRNTEAFF

j_call: TRBJ2-5
clone_size: .
v_call: TRBV13
cdr3_length: 17
d_call: TRBD2
cdr3_nt: TGTGCCAGCAGCGCAACCAAGCGGGAGGGCCGGCAAGAGACCCAGTACTTC
cdr3_aa: CASSATKREGRQETQYF

j_call: TRBJ1-1
clone_size: .
v_call: TRBV9
cdr3_length: 16
d_call: .
cdr3_nt: TGTGCCAGCAGCGTACAACTAGGAATGGAGGGGTCTGAAGCTTTCTTT
cdr3_aa: CASSVQLGMEGSEAFF

j_call: TRBJ2-7
clone_size: .
v_call: TRBV11-3
cdr3_length: 16
d_call: TRBD1
cdr3_nt: TGTGCCAGCAGCTTAGGACCGGACAGGCGTTCCTACGAGCAGTACTTC
cdr3_aa: CASSLGPDRRSYEQYF

j_call: TRBJ2-1
clone_size: .
v_call: TRBV7-9
cdr3_length: 15
d_call: TRBD1
cdr3_nt: TGTGCCAGCAGGACAGGGAGACAGGTTCACAATGAGCAGTTCTTC
cdr3_aa: CASRTGRQVHNEQFF

j_call: TRBJ2-5
clone_size: .
v_call: TRBV7-9
cdr3_length: 15
d_call: TRBD2
cdr3_nt: TGTGCCAGCACCCCTAGACGGGGGGTAGAAGAGACCCAGTACTTC
cdr3_aa: CASTPRRGVEETQYF

j_call: TRBJ1-1
clone_size: .
v_call: TRBV27
cdr3_length: 15
d_call: .
cdr3_nt: TGTGCCAGCAGTTTGACATTAACCCCGTACACTGAAGCTTTCTTT
cdr3_aa: CASSLTLTPYTEAFF

j_call: TRBJ1-1
clone_size: .
v_call: TRBV4-1
cdr3_length: 15
d_call: .
cdr3_nt: TGCGCCAGCAGCCAAGCCTCGAGAGTCAACACTGAAGCTTTCTTT
cdr3_aa: CASSQASRVNTEAFF

j_call: TRBJ2-1
clone_size: .
v_call: TRBV28
cdr3_length: 15
d_call: .
cdr3_nt: TGTGCCAGCAGTACCTCCGGTCTCTCCTACAATGAGCAGTTCTTC
cdr3_aa: CASSTSGLSYNEQFF

j_call: TRBJ2-7
clone_size: .
v_call: TRBV30
cdr3_length: 11
d_call: .
cdr3_nt: TGTGCCTGGAGTCAGGGCTACGAGCAGTACTTC
cdr3_aa: CAWSQGYEQYF

j_call: TRBJ1-2
clone_size: .
v_call: TRBV5-6
cdr3_length: 12
d_call: .
cdr3_nt: TGTGCCAGCAGCTTGGACAGCTATGGCTACACCTTC
cdr3_aa: CASSLDSYGYTF

j_call: TRBJ2-3
clone_size: .
v_call: TRBV9
cdr3_length: 14
d_call: .
cdr3_nt: TGTGCCAGCAGCGTAGGGGGAGCCTCTGATACGCAGTATTTT
cdr3_aa: CASSVGGASDTQYF

j_call: TRBJ2-6
clone_size: many
v_call: TRBV7-2
cdr3_length: 16
d_call: .
cdr3_nt: TGTGCCAGCAGCTTAGATTCAGGGACTGGGGCCAACGTCCTGACTTTC
cdr3_aa: CASSLDSGTGANVLTF

j_call: TRBJ2-7
clone_size: .
v_call: TRBV9
cdr3_length: 15
d_call: .
cdr3_nt: TGTGCCAGCAGCCCAGAATCGACTAGTCCCCACGAGCAGTACTTC
cdr3_aa: CASSPESTSPHEQYF

j_call: TRBJ2-3
clone_size: .
v_call: TRBV30
cdr3_length: 14
d_call: TRBD2
cdr3_nt: TGTGCCTGGATGGGACTAGCGGGCACAGATACGCAGTATTTT
cdr3_aa: CAWMGLAGTDTQYF

j_call: TRBJ2-7
clone_size: once
v_call: TRBV28
cdr3_length: 14
d_call: .
cdr3_nt: TGTGCCAGCAGTTGGGGCCAGAGCTCCTACGAGCAGTACTTC
cdr3_aa: CASSWGQSSYEQYF

j_call: TRBJ2-3
clone_size: once
v_call: TRBV28
cdr3_length: 16
d_call: .
cdr3_nt: TGTGCCACGCGACCCTCGGCGGGGAAAACCACAGATACGCAGTATTTT
cdr3_aa: CATRPSAGKTTDTQYF

j_call: TRBJ2-7
clone_size: .
v_call: TRBV3-1/TRBV3-2
cdr3_length: 16
d_call: .
cdr3_nt: TGTGCCAGCAGCCAAGTTGTGACACCGAGCTCCTACGAGCAGTACTTC
cdr3_aa: CASSQVVTPSSYEQYF

j_call: TRBJ2-7
clone_size: .
v_call: TRBV14
cdr3_length: 16
d_call: TRBD1
cdr3_nt: TGTGCCAGCAGCCAACTTCAAGGGACAGCGACCTACGAGCAGTACTTC
cdr3_aa: CASSQLQGTATYEQYF

j_call: TRBJ2-7
clone_size: .
v_call: TRBV24-1
cdr3_length: 15
d_call: TRBD1
cdr3_nt: TGTGCCACCAGTGACCCTCGACAGGGGTCCTACGAGCAGTACTTC
cdr3_aa: CATSDPRQGSYEQYF

j_call: TRBJ1-1
clone_size: .
v_call: TRBV5-5
cdr3_length: 14
d_call: TRBD1
cdr3_nt: TGTGCCAGCAGCTTGACAGGGGGGTACACTGAAGCTTTCTTT
cdr3_aa: CASSLTGGYTEAFF

j_call: TRBJ2-1
clone_size: .
v_call: TRBV11-3
cdr3_length: 14
d_call: TRBD2
cdr3_nt: TGTGCCAGCAGTTCTAGCGGATCCTACAATGAGCAGTTCTTC
cdr3_aa: CASSSSGSYNEQFF

j_call: TRBJ2-4
clone_size: .
v_call: TRBV7-2
cdr3_length: 16
d_call: .
cdr3_nt: TGTGCCAGCAGCTTAGAAGGTAGCTCAGCCAAAAACATTCAGTACTTC
cdr3_aa: CASSLEGSSAKNIQYF

j_call: TRBJ2-5
clone_size: .
v_call: TRBV5-1
cdr3_length: 19
d_call: TRBD1
cdr3_nt: TGCGCCAGCAGCTTGGGTTGGACAGGGGGCGCAACTTCGCGAGAGACCCAGTACTTC
cdr3_aa: CASSLGWTGGATSRETQYF

j_call: TRBJ2-7
clone_size: .
v_call: TRBV5-1
cdr3_length: 16
d_call: TRBD2
cdr3_nt: TGCGCCAGCAGCTTGGGACTAGCGGGAGAGACTTACGAGCAGTACTTC
cdr3_aa: CASSLGLAGETYEQYF

j_call: TRBJ2-1
clone_size: .
v_call: TRBV19
cdr3_length: 13
d_call: .
cdr3_nt: TGTGCCAGTAGTGTAGGCGGATACAATGAGCAGTTCTTC
cdr3_aa: CASSVGGYNEQFF

j_call: TRBJ1-3
clone_size: .
v_call: TRBV29-1
cdr3_length: 15
d_call: TRBD1
cdr3_nt: TGCAGCGTTGCTTTTAGGACAGGGGCTGGAAACACCATATATTTT
cdr3_aa: CSVAFRTGAGNTIYF

j_call: TRBJ1-4
clone_size: .
v_call: TRBV21-1
cdr3_length: 14
d_call: .
cdr3_nt: TGTGCCAGCAGGGAGGGACAGGAGAATGAAAAACTGTTTTTT
cdr3_aa: CASREGQENEKLFF

j_call: TRBJ2-7
clone_size: .
v_call: TRBV6-5
cdr3_length: 13
d_call: TRBD2
cdr3_nt: TGTGCCAGCTTCGAGACGGGGCGGGGGGAGCAGTACTTC
cdr3_aa: CASFETGRGEQYF

j_call: TRBJ1-2
clone_size: .
v_call: TRBV14
cdr3_length: 13
d_call: TRBD1
cdr3_nt: TGTGCCAGCAGCCAAACAGGGGGCTATGGCTACACCTTC
cdr3_aa: CASSQTGGYGYTF

j_call: TRBJ1-6
clone_size: .
v_call: TRBV12-3/TRBV12-4
cdr3_length: 13
d_call: .
cdr3_nt: TGTGCCAGCAGTTTTGGGTGGGAGTCACCCCTCCACTTT
cdr3_aa: CASSFGWESPLHF

j_call: TRBJ1-3
clone_size: .
v_call: TRBV15
cdr3_length: 13
d_call: .
cdr3_nt: TGTGCCACCAGCAGAGATCGGGGAAACACCATATATTTT
cdr3_aa: CATSRDRGNTIYF

j_call: TRBJ2-7
clone_size: .
v_call: TRBV7-3
cdr3_length: 15
d_call: TRBD1
cdr3_nt: TGTGCCAGCAGCCTAAACCCCGGTGGGGGGACAGGGGTCGTCTTC
cdr3_aa: CASSLNPGGGTGVVF

j_call: TRBJ1-4
clone_size: .
v_call: TRBV7-9
cdr3_length: 14
d_call: .
cdr3_nt: TGTGCCAGCAGCTTGGGGCAGATTAATGAAAAACTGTTTTTT
cdr3_aa: CASSLGQINEKLFF

j_call: TRBJ2-5
clone_size: once
v_call: TRBV3-1/TRBV3-2
cdr3_length: 14
d_call: .
cdr3_nt: TGTGCCAGCAGCCCCGGGACTGGGGAAGAGACCCAGTACTTC
cdr3_aa: CASSPGTGEETQYF

j_call: TRBJ1-1
clone_size: .
v_call: TRBV19
cdr3_length: 11
d_call: .
cdr3_nt: TGTGCCAGTAGCCAAAGGGGTGAAGCTTTCTTT
cdr3_aa: CASSQRGEAFF

j_call: TRBJ1-5
clone_size: .
v_call: TRBV19
cdr3_length: 15
d_call: TRBD1
cdr3_nt: TGTGCCAGTAGTACCCTACAGGGGGCGGATCAGCCCCAGCATTTT
cdr3_aa: CASSTLQGADQPQHF

j_call: TRBJ1-5
clone_size: .
v_call: TRBV28
cdr3_length: 14
d_call: TRBD1
cdr3_nt: TGTGCCAGCAGTTACGGGACAGGGAATCAGCCCCAGCATTTT
cdr3_aa: CASSYGTGNQPQHF

j_call: TRBJ2-7
clone_size: few
v_call: TRBV11-2
cdr3_length: 14
d_call: TRBD2
cdr3_nt: TGTGCCAGCAGCTCCCCACGGGAGGGCCAGAAGCAGTACTTC
cdr3_aa: CASSSPREGQKQYF

j_call: TRBJ1-1
clone_size: .
v_call: TRBV6-2/TRBV6-3
cdr3_length: 12
d_call: .
cdr3_nt: TGTGCCAGCAGTTTAAAGCGGTCGGAAGCTTTCTTT
cdr3_aa: CASSLKRSEAFF

j_call: TRBJ2-7
clone_size: .
v_call: TRBV4-1
cdr3_length: 16
d_call: .
cdr3_nt: .
cdr3_aa: CASSRTLGMVSYEQYF

j_call: TRBJ2-7
clone_size: few
v_call: TRBV19
cdr3_length: 14
d_call: TRBD2
cdr3_nt: TGTGCCAGTAGTAAGCGGGAGGACCCCTACGAGCAGTACTTC
cdr3_aa: CASSKREDPYEQYF

j_call: TRBJ1-2
clone_size: .
v_call: TRBV5-6
cdr3_length: 12
d_call: TRBD1
cdr3_nt: TGTGCCAGCAGTCGACAGGGGGAAGGCTACACCTTC
cdr3_aa: CASSRQGEGYTF

j_call: TRBJ2-7
clone_size: .
v_call: TRBV4-3
cdr3_length: 15
d_call: TRBD1
cdr3_nt: TGCGCCAGCAGCCAAAACCGGGACAGGGCCTACGAGCAGTACTTC
cdr3_aa: CASSQNRDRAYEQYF